The source of this T cell receptor beta chain is a study of blood T cell repertoires in COVID-19 (dated by TCRdb to 2018 to 2021). Context from the whole study: Collaborator samples came from the United States, Italy and Spain and covered acute and convalescent phases of COVID-19. The material from the prospective study consisted of cDNA or gDNA derived from T cells, B-cell-depleted T cells, or PBMCs. Deeply sampled blood TCRbeta repertoires from subjects exposed to, actively infected with, or recovered from COVID-19 were included in the dataset. A freely available public database, intended as a resource for researchers studying the immune response to SARS-CoV-2, is where the repertoires were released. Samples came from the ongoing ImmuneRACE study (first 160 participants) plus 1,254 subjects from 6 global collaborators. Nearly every sample came with metadata listing a de-identified subject ID, COVID-19 status, age in years and sex. Where available, HLA class I and class II types were obtained from metadata supplied by the sample provider rather than from assay-based typing. What the research found in general, with its limitations: Clinical and demographic metadata were provided uncurated, with the amount varying by source and participant.

TCRbeta CDR3 regions were amplified from genomic DNA by means of the immunoSEQ Assay, a bias-controlled multiplex PCR. Turning to the authors' computational methods: The number of nucleated cells in each sample was estimated by amplification of reference gene primers within the assay. To quantify the absolute abundance of each unique TCRbeta CDR3 rearrangement, sequence reads were collapsed and filtered. Productive Simpson clonality was computed per sample as the square root of Simpson's diversity index over productive rearrangements. What TCRdb holds here is the immuneACCESS table cut down to in-frame rearrangements. Part of the clones is not present; checked against another copy, under half of the missing clones reflect an unresolved V gene, and the others are unexplained. The DNA was the basis for D and trimming; V, J and clone size are from that table. The sample data list about 260,000 clones, and around 90% of these were observed just once. The ten top clones hold under 3% of the sample.

The CDR3 measures 18 amino acids from cysteine to phenylalanine. Only the CDR3 DNA stays, 54 bases, in frame from base 1. CDR1 is given as MGHRA and CDR2 as YSYEKL, both from the germline V gene. Here V drops 1 base and J drops 5 bases, and the junction holds 11 bases not matched to any gene. A note on this clone: The specificity of this receptor is unknown. No much larger clonotype is one base removed from it; base qualities were not supplied.

At one collaborating source in Seattle, patients were enrolled during active infection and were followed longitudinally through the course of disease. Whole blood was collected in K2EDTA tubes by collaborating institutions according to the institutions' own protocols. For TCRbeta analysis, collaborators shipped samples in one of three forms: frozen whole blood, isolated PBMCs, or DNA extracted from either of those sample types. Sequencing was done on a sample of peripheral blood. The source of this sequence is a person aged 18-30 years with COVID-19, enrolled during active disease. The chain is encoded by TRBV4-1 joined to TRBJ2-2; the junction holds 9 bases that match TRBD1. The nucleotide sequence is given as TGCGCCAGCAGCCAAGTCCCAGGGACAGGGAGAGGGACCGGGGAGCTGTTTTTT. This yields the protein CASSQVPGTGRGTGELFF.